This T cell receptor (beta chain) was recorded in a study of radiation and T cells in renal cell carcinoma. Germline CDR1 and CDR2: SQVTM and ANQGSEA. The V and J ends lost 6 bases and 4 bases respectively, with 15 bases between them. The length of the CDR3 is 13 residues. Measured with immunoSEQ multiplex PCR; TCRdb has only the in-frame clones, and not every one. The data hold approximately 23,000 clones, with over 75% observed a single time. The time point was: blood 2 weeks post-SBRT. Described treatment: 15 Gy SBRT to primary tumor, nephrectomy 4 weeks later. The material was blood, obtained from a patient whose treatment included radiotherapy and nephrectomy. The TCR was taken from a man aged 55 to 70 with renal cell carcinoma. V is TRBV29-1 and J is TRBJ1-2; no firm D call. The CDR3 region is CSVGHRAPYGYTF. The CDR3 bases are TGCAGCGTGGGCCACCGGGCCCCCTATGGCTACACCTTC.